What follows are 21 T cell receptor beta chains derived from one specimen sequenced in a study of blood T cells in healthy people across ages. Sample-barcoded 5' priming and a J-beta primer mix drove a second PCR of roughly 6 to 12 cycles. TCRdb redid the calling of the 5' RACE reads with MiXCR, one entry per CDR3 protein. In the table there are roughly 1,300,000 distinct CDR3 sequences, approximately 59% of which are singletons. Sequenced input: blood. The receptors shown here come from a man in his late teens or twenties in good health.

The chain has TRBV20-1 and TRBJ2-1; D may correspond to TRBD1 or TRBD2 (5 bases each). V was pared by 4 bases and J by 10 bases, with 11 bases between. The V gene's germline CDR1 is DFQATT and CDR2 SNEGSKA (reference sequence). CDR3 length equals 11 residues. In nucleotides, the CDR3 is TGCAGTGCTACTCCTGGGACCGAGCAGTTCTTC. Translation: CSATPGTEQFF.

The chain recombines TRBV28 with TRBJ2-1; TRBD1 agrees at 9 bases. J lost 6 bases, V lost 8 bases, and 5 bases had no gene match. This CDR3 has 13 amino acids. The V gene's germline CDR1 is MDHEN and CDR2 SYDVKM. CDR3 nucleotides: TGTGCCAGCCGGGACAGGGTACCCAATGAGCAGTTCTTC. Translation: CASRDRVPNEQFF.

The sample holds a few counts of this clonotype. DNA for the CDR3: TGTGCCAGCAATGCGGACAACTACCAAGAGACCCAGTACTTC. Translation: CASNADNYQETQYF. The gene calls are TRBV2 and TRBJ2-5, with D maybe TRBD1 (5 bases). Germline V gene data show CDR1 as SNHLY and CDR2 as FYNNEI. Trimming took 7 bases from V and 0 from J, leaving 12 bases between them. The CDR3 contains 14 residues.

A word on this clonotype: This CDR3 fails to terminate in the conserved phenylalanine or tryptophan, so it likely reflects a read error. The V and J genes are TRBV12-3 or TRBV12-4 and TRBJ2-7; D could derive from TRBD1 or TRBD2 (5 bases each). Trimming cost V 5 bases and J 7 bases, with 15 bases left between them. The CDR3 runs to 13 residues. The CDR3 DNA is TGTGCCAGCAGTCGTCCGGGACCAGTAGAGCAGTACTCC. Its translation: CASSRPGPVEQYS.

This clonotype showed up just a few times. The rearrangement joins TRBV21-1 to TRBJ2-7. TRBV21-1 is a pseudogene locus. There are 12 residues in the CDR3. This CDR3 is CASSKVGYEQYF. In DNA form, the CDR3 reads TGTGCCAGCAGCAAAGTAGGGTACGAGCAGTACTTC.

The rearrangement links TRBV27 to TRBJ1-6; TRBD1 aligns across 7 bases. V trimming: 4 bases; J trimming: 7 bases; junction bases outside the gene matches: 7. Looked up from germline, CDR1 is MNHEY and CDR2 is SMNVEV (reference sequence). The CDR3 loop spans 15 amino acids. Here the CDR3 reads CASSSAGTENSPLHF. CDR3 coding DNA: TGTGCCAGCAGTTCCGCCGGGACAGAGAATTCACCCCTCCACTTT.

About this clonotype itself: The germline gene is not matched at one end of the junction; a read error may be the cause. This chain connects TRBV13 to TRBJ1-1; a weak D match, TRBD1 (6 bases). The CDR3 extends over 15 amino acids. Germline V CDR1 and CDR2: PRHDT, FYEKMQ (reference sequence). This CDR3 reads CAGSLVRGAKAEAFF. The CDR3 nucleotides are TGTGCCGGCAGCTTAGTTCGGGGGGCCAAAGCTGAAGCTTTCTTT. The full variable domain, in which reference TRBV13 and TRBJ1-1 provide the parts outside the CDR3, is AAGVIQSPRHLIKEKRETATLKCYPIPRHDTVYWYQQGPGQDPQFLISFYEKMQSDKGSIPDRFSAQQFSDYHSELNMSSLELGDSALYFCAGSLVRGAKAEAFFGQGTRLTVV.

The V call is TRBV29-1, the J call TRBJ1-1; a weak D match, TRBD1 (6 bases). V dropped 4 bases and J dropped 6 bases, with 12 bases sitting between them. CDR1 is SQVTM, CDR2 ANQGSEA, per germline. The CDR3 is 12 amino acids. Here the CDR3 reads CSVGGGRSEAFF. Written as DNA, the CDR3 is TGCAGCGTTGGCGGGGGGCGATCTGAAGCTTTCTTT. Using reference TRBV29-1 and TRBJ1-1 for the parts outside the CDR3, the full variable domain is SAVISQKPSRDICQRGTSLTIQCQVDSQVTMMFWYRQQPGQSLTLIATANQGSEATYESGFVIDKFPISRPNLTFSTLTVSNMSPEDSSIYLCSVGGGRSEAFFGQGTRLTVV.

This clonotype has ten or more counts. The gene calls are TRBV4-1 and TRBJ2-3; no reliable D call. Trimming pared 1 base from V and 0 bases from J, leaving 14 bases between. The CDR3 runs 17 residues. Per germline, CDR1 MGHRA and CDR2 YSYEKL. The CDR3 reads CASSQVESITSTDTQYF. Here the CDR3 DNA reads TGCGCCAGCAGCCAAGTCGAAAGCATCACAAGCACAGATACGCAGTATTTT.

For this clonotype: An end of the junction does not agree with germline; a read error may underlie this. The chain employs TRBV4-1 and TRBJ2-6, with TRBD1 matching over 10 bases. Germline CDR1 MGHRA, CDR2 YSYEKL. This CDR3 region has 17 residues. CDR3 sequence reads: CAGSHRQGAGGANVLTF. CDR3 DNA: TGCGCCGGCAGCCATCGACAGGGGGCGGGAGGGGCCAACGTCCTGACTTTC.

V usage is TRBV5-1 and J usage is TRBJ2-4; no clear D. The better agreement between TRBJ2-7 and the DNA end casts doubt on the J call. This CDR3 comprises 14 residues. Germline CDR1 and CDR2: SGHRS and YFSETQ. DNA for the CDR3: TGCGCCAGCAGCGCGAAGACTCAAGGTCACGAGCAGTACTTC. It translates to CASSAKTQGHEQYF.

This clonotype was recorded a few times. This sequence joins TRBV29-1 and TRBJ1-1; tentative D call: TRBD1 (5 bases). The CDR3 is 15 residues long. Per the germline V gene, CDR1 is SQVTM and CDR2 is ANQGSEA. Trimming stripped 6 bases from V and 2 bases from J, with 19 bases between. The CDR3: CSVRTPGPGNTEAFF. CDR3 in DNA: TGCAGCGTCCGGACGCCGGGGCCAGGAAACACTGAAGCTTTCTTT.

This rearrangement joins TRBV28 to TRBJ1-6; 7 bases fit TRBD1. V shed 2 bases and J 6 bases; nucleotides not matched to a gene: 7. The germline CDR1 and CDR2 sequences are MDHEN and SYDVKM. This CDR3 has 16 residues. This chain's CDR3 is CASSLPRGHINSPLHF. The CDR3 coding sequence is TGTGCCAGCAGTTTACCTAGGGGGCATATTAATTCACCCCTCCACTTT.

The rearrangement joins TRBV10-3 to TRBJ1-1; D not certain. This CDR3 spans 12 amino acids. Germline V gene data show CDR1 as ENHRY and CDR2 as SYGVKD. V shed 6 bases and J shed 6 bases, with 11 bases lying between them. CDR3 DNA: TGTGCCATCAGGGTCCCGACATCTGAAGCTTTCTTT. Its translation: CAIRVPTSEAFF.

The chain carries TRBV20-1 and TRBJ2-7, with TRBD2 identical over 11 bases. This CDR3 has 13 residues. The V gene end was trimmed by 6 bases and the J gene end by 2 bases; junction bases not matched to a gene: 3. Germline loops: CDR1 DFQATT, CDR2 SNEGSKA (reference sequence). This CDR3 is CSAMGLAAYEQYF. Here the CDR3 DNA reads TGCAGTGCCATGGGACTAGCGGCCTACGAGCAGTACTTC.

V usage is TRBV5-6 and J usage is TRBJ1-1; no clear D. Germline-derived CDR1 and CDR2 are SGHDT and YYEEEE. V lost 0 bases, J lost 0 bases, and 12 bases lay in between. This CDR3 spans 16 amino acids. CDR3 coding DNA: TGTGCCAGCAGCTTGGGGAGGCTCCGAGTGAACACTGAAGCTTTCTTT. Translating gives CASSLGRLRVNTEAFF.

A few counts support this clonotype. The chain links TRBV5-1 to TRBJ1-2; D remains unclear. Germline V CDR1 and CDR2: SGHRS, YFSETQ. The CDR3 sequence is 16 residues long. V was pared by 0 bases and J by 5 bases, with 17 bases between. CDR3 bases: TGCGCCAGCAGCTTGGACATGGGCGAGAATGTGTATGGCTACACCTTC. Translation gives CASSLDMGENVYGYTF.

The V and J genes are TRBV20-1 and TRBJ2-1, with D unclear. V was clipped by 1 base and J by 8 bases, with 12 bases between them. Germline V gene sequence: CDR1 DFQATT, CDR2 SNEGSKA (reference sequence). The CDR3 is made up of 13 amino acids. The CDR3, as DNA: TGCAGTGCTAGAGGTTTCGCGCCGGATGAGCAGTTCTTC. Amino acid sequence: CSARGFAPDEQFF.

CDR3 nucleotides: TGCGCCAGCAGCCCCGGGACAGGGGGTATGACCATAGCGACAGATACGCAGTATTTT. Translating it yields CASSPGTGGMTIATDTQYF. The gene calls are TRBV5-1 and TRBJ2-3; 11 bases map to TRBD1. This CDR3 region has 19 residues. The J segment lost 3 bases and the V segment lost 4 bases, leaving 16 bases of the junction unmatched. Germline CDR1 and CDR2: SGHRS and YFSETQ.

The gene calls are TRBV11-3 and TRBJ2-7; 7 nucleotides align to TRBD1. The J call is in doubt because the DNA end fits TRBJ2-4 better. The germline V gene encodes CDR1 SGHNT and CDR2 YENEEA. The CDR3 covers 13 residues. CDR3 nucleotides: TGTGCCAGCAACTTCAGGGGGAAAAACATTCAGTACTTC. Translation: CASNFRGKNIQYF.

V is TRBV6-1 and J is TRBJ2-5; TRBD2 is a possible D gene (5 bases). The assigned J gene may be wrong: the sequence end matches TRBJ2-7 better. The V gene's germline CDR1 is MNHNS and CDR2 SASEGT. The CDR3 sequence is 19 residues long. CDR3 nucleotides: TGTGCCAGCAGTGATCCCCCCATGCTGGGCGCCGGGAAGACCTACGAGCAGTACTTC. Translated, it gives CASSDPPMLGAGKTYEQYF.